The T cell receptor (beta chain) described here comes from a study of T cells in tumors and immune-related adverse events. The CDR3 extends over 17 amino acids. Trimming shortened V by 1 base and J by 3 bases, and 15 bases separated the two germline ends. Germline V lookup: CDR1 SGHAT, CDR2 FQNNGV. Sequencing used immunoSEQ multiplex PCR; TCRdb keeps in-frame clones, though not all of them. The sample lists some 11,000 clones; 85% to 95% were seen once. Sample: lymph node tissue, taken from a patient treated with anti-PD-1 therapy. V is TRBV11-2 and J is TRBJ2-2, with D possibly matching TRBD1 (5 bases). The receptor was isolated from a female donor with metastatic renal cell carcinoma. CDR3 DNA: TGTGCCAGCAGCTTAGTCCCGGCCAGGGAACACACCGGGGAGCTGTTTTTT. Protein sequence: CASSLVPAREHTGELFF.